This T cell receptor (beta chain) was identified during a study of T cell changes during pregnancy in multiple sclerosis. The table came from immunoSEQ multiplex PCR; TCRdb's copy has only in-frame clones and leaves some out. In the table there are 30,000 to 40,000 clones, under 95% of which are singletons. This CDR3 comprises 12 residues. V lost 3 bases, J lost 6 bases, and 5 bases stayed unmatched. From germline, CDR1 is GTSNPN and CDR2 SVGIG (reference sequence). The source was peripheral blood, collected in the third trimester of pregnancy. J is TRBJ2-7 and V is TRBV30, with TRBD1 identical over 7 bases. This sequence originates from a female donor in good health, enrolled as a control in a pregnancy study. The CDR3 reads CAWSEQGVEQYF. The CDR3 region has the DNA TGTGCCTGGAGCGAGCAGGGGGTCGAGCAGTACTTC.